Following are 18 T cell receptor beta chains from one sample sequenced in a study of blood T cell repertoires in COVID-19. Profiling relied on immunoSEQ multiplex PCR, and the TCRdb table lists in-frame clones only, not all of them. Among roughly 250,000 clones listed, roughly 80% were seen once. The specimen sequenced was peripheral blood. Source of these receptors: a woman between 55 and 75 years old with active or convalescent COVID-19.

This sequence joins TRBV13 and TRBJ2-1; 9 nucleotides line up with TRBD2. The CDR3 length is 16 residues. The germline gives CDR1 PRHDT, CDR2 FYEKMQ (reference sequence). V lost 2 bases, J lost 6 bases, and 8 bases stayed unmatched. CDR3 nucleotides: TGTGCCAGCAGCTTAAGCCCTAGCGGGGCGATCAATGAGCAGTTCTTC. This gives the protein CASSLSPSGAINEQFF.

The chain combines TRBV15 with TRBJ2-7; TRBD2 matches 9 bases. The V gene end was trimmed by 3 bases and the J gene end by 7 bases; junction bases not matched to a gene: 10. Germline CDR1 is LNHNV and CDR2 is YYDKDF (reference sequence). The CDR3 is 15 residues long. In DNA form, the CDR3 reads TGTGCCACCAGCAGGGGTACTAGCGGGCAATGGGAGCAGTACTTC. It translates to CATSRGTSGQWEQYF.

This chain joins TRBV9 and TRBJ1-2; tentative D call: TRBD1 (6 bases). This CDR3 contains 14 residues. Trimming took off 2 bases at V and 4 bases at J, with 12 bases between the two ends. From germline, CDR1 is SGDLS and CDR2 YYNGEE. The CDR3 loop reads CASSVGGLSYGYTF. CDR3 nucleotide sequence: TGTGCCAGCAGCGTGGGGGGGCTGAGCTATGGCTACACCTTC.

The chain joins TRBV24-1 to TRBJ1-2, with 11 bases aligning to TRBD1. Germline trimming cut 3 bases from V and 5 bases from J; bases unmatched to any gene: 4. CDR3 length equals 15 residues. Germline loops: CDR1 KGHDR, CDR2 SFDVKD. CDR3 protein: CATSDPGTGGYGYTF. The CDR3 DNA follows: TGTGCCACCAGTGATCCCGGGACAGGGGGATATGGCTACACCTTC.

This sequence joins TRBV2 and TRBJ2-2; unclear D gene. The CDR3 totals 13 residues. Trimming took off 6 bases at V and 1 base at J, with 6 bases between the two ends. The V gene's germline CDR1 is SNHLY and CDR2 FYNNEI. The CDR3 DNA is TGTGCCAGCAGGTGGCTGAACACCGGGGAGCTGTTTTTT. Residues: CASRWLNTGELFF.

This chain links TRBV7-9 with TRBJ2-1; tentatively, D is TRBD2 (6 bases). The CDR3 is 14 residues long. Germline CDR1 and CDR2: SEHNR and FQNEAQ (reference sequence). With 8 bases removed from V and 4 bases from J, the gap between germline ends came to 15 bases. The CDR3 DNA is TGTGCCAGCGCCGACGGGGGATTTTACAATGAGCAGTTCTTC. Translated, it gives CASADGGFYNEQFF.

The rearrangement links TRBV10-3 to TRBJ2-1, with a tentative D call TRBD2 (6 bases). The germline V gene has CDR1 ENHRY and CDR2 SYGVKD. CDR3 length: 16 amino acids. Trimming took off 0 bases at V and 6 bases at J, with 15 bases between the two ends. CDR3 nucleotide sequence: TGTGCCATCAGTGAGTCTCTGGGGGGAGGACTCAATGAGCAGTTCTTC. Its translation: CAISESLGGGLNEQFF.

The chain uses TRBV19 and TRBJ1-2; 9 bases agree with TRBD1. The V gene end was trimmed by 3 bases and the J gene end by 6 bases; junction bases not matched to a gene: 2. CDR1 is LNHDA and CDR2 is SQIVND in the germline V gene (reference sequence). This CDR3 has 13 amino acids. The CDR3 coding sequence is TGTGCCAGTAGTATGGGACAGGGAGATGGCTACACCTTC. It translates to CASSMGQGDGYTF. Looking up the rest from reference TRBV19 and TRBJ1-2 gives the full variable domain: DGGITQSPKYLFRKEGQNVTLSCEQNLNHDAMYWYRQDPGQGLRLIYYSQIVNDFQKGDIAEGYSVSREKKESFPLTVTSAQKNPTAFYLCASSMGQGDGYTFGSGTRLTVV.

The genes are TRBV2 and TRBJ1-6; 12 bases are shared with TRBD1. The germline V gene encodes CDR1 SNHLY and CDR2 FYNNEI. V gave up 6 bases and J gave up 9 bases; unmatched junction bases: 6. This CDR3 is built from 15 residues. The CDR3 loop reads CASSLLGQGASPLHF. For the CDR3, the DNA is TGTGCCAGCAGCCTATTGGGACAGGGGGCTTCACCCCTCCACTTT.

The chain carries TRBV20-1 and TRBJ2-1; D not resolved. The germline V gene encodes CDR1 DFQATT and CDR2 SNEGSKA (reference sequence). V dropped 4 bases and J dropped 8 bases, with 12 bases sitting between them. The CDR3 consists of 12 residues. The CDR3 sequence is CSATELSDEQFF. CDR3 nucleotide sequence: TGCAGTGCTACTGAACTATCCGATGAGCAGTTCTTC.

The genes are TRBV7-8 and TRBJ2-1; TRBD2 matches at 7 bases. Germline CDR1 reads SGHVS; CDR2 reads FQNEAQ. The CDR3 extends over 15 amino acids. J gave up 9 bases and V 5 bases, and 13 bases lay outside the gene matches. CDR3 sequence (DNA): TGTGCCAGCAGCCATCCTAGCGGCGCGGGGGTTGAGCAGTTCTTC. Translated, it gives CASSHPSGAGVEQFF.

This clone has just a few counts. V gene TRBV5-8 combines with J gene TRBJ2-7; maybe TRBD2 (7 bases). Looked up from germline, CDR1 is SGHTS and CDR2 is YDEGEE. This CDR3 has 17 amino acids. V gave up 0 bases and J gave up 0 bases, with 16 bases separating them. CDR3 sequence: CASSLGRGPISSYEQYV. In DNA, the CDR3 is TGTGCCAGCAGCTTGGGGCGGGGGCCCATATCCTCCTACGAGCAGTACGTC.

The chain couples TRBV7-9 to TRBJ1-3; 9 bases align to TRBD1. With V trimmed by 2 bases and J by 2 bases, 7 bases remained unmatched. This CDR3 is built from 17 residues. Germline assignment: CDR1 SEHNR and CDR2 FQNEAQ (reference sequence). In nucleotides, the CDR3 is TGTGCCAGCAGCTTACTGGGACAGGGTTTCACTGGAAACACCATATATTTT. Protein: CASSLLGQGFTGNTIYF.

V is TRBV19 and J is TRBJ2-5; 12 bases fit TRBD2. The CDR3 runs to 18 residues. Germline CDR1 and CDR2: LNHDA and SQIVND (reference sequence). Unmatched junction bases numbered 13, after V lost 6 bases and J lost 2 bases. The CDR3 protein is CASSRGASGRAVQETQYF. CDR3 in DNA: TGTGCCAGTAGCCGTGGGGCTAGCGGGAGGGCCGTACAAGAGACCCAGTACTTC.

V and J are TRBV4-2 and TRBJ1-4; D unclear. The germline V gene has CDR1 LGHNA and CDR2 YNFKEQ. CDR3 size: 13 residues. Trimming stripped 0 bases from V and 8 bases from J, with 7 bases between. CDR3 protein: CASSQDPREKLFF. The CDR3 DNA reads TGTGCCAGCAGCCAAGATCCTAGGGAAAAACTGTTTTTT.

This chain uses TRBV27 with TRBJ1-5, with 7 bases aligning to TRBD1. The CDR3 totals 13 residues. V trimming: 1 base; J trimming: 7 bases; junction bases outside the gene matches: 1. The germline gives CDR1 MNHEY, CDR2 SMNVEV (reference sequence). The CDR3: CASSLFRGQPQHF. The CDR3 DNA follows: TGTGCCAGCAGTTTATTCAGGGGGCAGCCCCAGCATTTT.

This chain links TRBV12-5 with TRBJ2-2; maybe TRBD1 (6 bases). Germline lookup yields CDR1 LGHNT and CDR2 FRNRAP. CDR3 size: 15 residues. V lost 0 bases, J lost 4 bases, and 9 bases lay in between. The CDR3 nucleotides read TGTGCTAGTGGTTTGGTAGGGACACCCACCGGGGAGCTGTTTTTT. It encodes CASGLVGTPTGELFF. Full variable domain (rest looked up from reference TRBV12-5 and TRBJ2-2): DARVTQTPRHKVTEMGQEVTMRCQPILGHNTVFWYRQTMMQGLELLAYFRNRAPLDDSGMPKDRFSAEMPDATLATLKIQPSEPRDSAVYFCASGLVGTPTGELFFGEGSRLTVL.

V gene TRBV12-5 combines with J gene TRBJ2-7, with D maybe TRBD2 (6 bases). CDR3 length equals 19 residues. The V gene's germline CDR1 is LGHNT and CDR2 FRNRAP. V was pared by 2 bases and J by 3 bases, with 26 bases between. DNA of the CDR3: TGTGCTAGTGGTTTGCCCCCGGGGGTGGCCCTCAGGACCTACTACGAGCAGTACTTC. This translates into CASGLPPGVALRTYYEQYF.